The source of this T cell receptor (beta chain) is a study of spatial heterogeneity in lung cancer. Across the study: Raw reads showed each unique TCR and UMI combination turning up more than ten times on average. Study-wide results and limits: Expanded alpha and beta TCR counts within tumors tracked tumor mutation counts.

By proportion, this clonotype is medium-sized. What it binds is unknown. Time point denoted: sample taken at primary tumor resection. Whole RNA obtained from tumor, nontumor lung or frozen PBMC underwent sequencing without sorting. TCRdb recomputed calls from the 5' RACE reads with MiXCR, one row per CDR3 protein. In the table there are about 3,500 distinct CDR3 sequences, 27% of which are singletons. The germline CDR1 and CDR2 sequences are MNHEY and SVGEGT. Trimming cost V 2 bases and J 9 bases; bases outside gene matches: 2. The CDR3 is 13 amino acids. The sequencing used lung tumor tissue, collected at surgery. This sequence originates from a male donor with early-stage non-small cell lung cancer. The gene calls are TRBV6-2 or TRBV6-3 and TRBJ2-1; TRBD2 matches 9 bases. CDR3 bases: TGTGCCAGCAGTTACCGACTAGCGGCTGAGCAGTTCTTC. Translation gives CASSYRLAAEQFF.